The TCR beta chain described here comes from a study of OX40 agonist ivuxolimab in advanced cancers. General study findings and limits: Among expanded peripheral T cells, antigen specificity went undetermined.

Trimming pared 4 bases from V and 1 base from J, leaving 13 bases between. This CDR3 contains 15 residues. CDR1 and CDR2 from the germline V gene are SGHVS and FQNEAQ. To note about this clone: Its antigen is undetermined.

Produced via immunoSEQ multiplex PCR; TCRdb's table is partial and in-frame only. The data hold tens of thousands of clones, with about four fifths observed a single time. The clonotype was recovered from an adult with an advanced solid tumor such as melanoma, head and neck, liver or kidney cancer. Material: CD4+ or CD8+ T cells sorted from blood, obtained in a trial of the OX40 agonist ivuxolimab. The rearrangement joins TRBV7-8 to TRBJ1-1; D is unclear. CDR3 bases: TGTGCCAGCAGCTCGAGGCGGGGATCGAACACTGAAGCTTTCTTT. It codes for CASSSRRGSNTEAFF.